The rows below give T cell receptor beta chains drawn from one sample of a study of human T cells and chemical hapten exposure. TCRdb passed the RACE reads through MiXCR, listing each CDR3 protein once. The data contain 200,000 to 300,000 distinct CDR3 sequences, about 8.6% of them singletons. This sample comprised whole blood, obtained in connection with sensitization to the hapten diphenylcyclopropenone (DPC). The receptors originated from a woman between 40 and 55 years old with alopecia areata. Some clones in this sample may be carry-over from other donors' samples. Each CDR3 is given with its conserved first and last residue. The order of the fields is clone size, J gene, D gene, V gene, CDR3 DNA, CDR3 protein. A D gene is named only where the DNA matches it firmly. Only some rows state a clone size, as once, few, many or a class for expanded clones.

>many|TRBJ2-7|TRBD1|TRBV5-1
TGCGCCAGCAGCCCCCCACAGGGGGCGCAAAACGAGCAGTACTTC
CASSPPQGAQNEQYF
>once|TRBJ1-6|-|TRBV3-1
TGTGCCAGCAGAGAGCAGAGGAAGAATTCACCCCTCCACTTT
CASREQRKNSPLHF
>few|TRBJ2-2|TRBD2|TRBV28
TGTGCCAGTTCCCCACTGACTAGCGGAGGGGGGGCGAACACCGGGGAGCTGTTTTTT
CASSPLTSGGGANTGELFF
>once|TRBJ2-7|-|TRBV6-2/TRBV6-3
TGTGCCAGCAGTTACGATTGGCTATCGGACAGATATTACGAGCAGTACTTC
CASSYDWLSDRYYEQYF
>few|TRBJ2-1|TRBD1|TRBV10-3
TGTGCCAGCTCGGACGGGACAGGGGCATATGAGCAGTTCTTC
CASSDGTGAYEQFF
>few|TRBJ1-2|-|TRBV6-6
TGTGCCAGCAGTTACCGTACAGGTGCCCTTTACTATGGCTACACCTTC
CASSYRTGALYYGYTF
>-|TRBJ1-5|-|TRBV12-3/TRBV12-4
TGTGCCAGCAGTCCCCACCAAAATCAGCCCCAGCATTTT
CASSPHQNQPQHF
>-|TRBJ2-2|-|TRBV6-4
TGTGCCAGCAGTGAGGGAAACACCGGGGAGCTGTTTTTT
CASSEGNTGELFF
>-|TRBJ2-7|-|TRBV28
TGTGCCAGCAGGAACTCCTACGAGCAGTACTTC
CASRNSYEQYF
>-|TRBJ2-3|TRBD2|TRBV20-1
TGCAGTGCTTTAGCGGGAGTATTAGATACGCAGTATTTT
CSALAGVLDTQYF
>many|TRBJ2-3|-|TRBV2
TGTGCCAGCAGAGAAACACCGGGCGGGCGTACAGATACGCAGTATTTT
CASRETPGGRTDTQYF